The source of this TCR beta chain is a study of tumor-infiltrating lymphocytes in localized non-small cell lung cancer. In the case of this clone: The target antigen is unknown.

Sequencing was performed with immunoSEQ multiplex PCR; in TCRdb, only in-frame clones are kept and a portion is missing. The sample lists fewer than 20,000 clones, approximately 70% occurring once. Regarding the study as a whole: Immunotypes IM1 and IM2 had similar TCR-derived T-cell fractions. Tumors had more T cell infiltration than uninvolved lung, per TCRbeta sequencing and CD3 counts.

The CDR3 is 14 amino acids. V lost 8 bases, J lost 2 bases, and 15 bases lay in between. Per the germline V gene, CDR1 is LNHDA and CDR2 is SQIVND (reference sequence). The sequenced sample consisted of lung tumor tissue. The rearrangement joins TRBV19 to TRBJ2-5; the D gene could be TRBD1 or TRBD2 (5 bases each). The source of this sequence is a human donor with non-small cell lung cancer. The CDR3 spells CASYDSWGQETQYF. DNA of the CDR3: TGTGCCAGTTATGACAGCTGGGGGCAAGAGACCCAGTACTTC.